This T cell receptor beta chain comes out of a study of blood T cell repertoires in COVID-19 (TCRdb year 2020). Regarding the study in general: The collaborator samples originated in the United States, Italy and Spain and spanned the acute and convalescent phases of COVID-19. The material from the prospective study consisted of cDNA or gDNA derived from T cells, B-cell-depleted T cells, or PBMCs. Deeply sampled blood TCRbeta repertoires from subjects exposed to, actively infected with, or recovered from COVID-19 were included in the dataset. The repertoires were released in a freely available public database intended as a resource for research on the immune response to SARS-CoV-2. Samples were obtained from the ongoing ImmuneRACE study (first 160 participants) and from over 1,000 subjects provided by 6 global collaborators. Nearly every sample came with metadata listing a de-identified subject ID, COVID-19 status, age in years and sex. Where HLA class I and class II types were available, the types were taken from metadata supplied by the sample provider, not from assay-based typing. The paper's findings and limits, for the study overall: Clinical and demographic metadata were provided uncurated, with the amount varying by source and participant.

The immunoSEQ Assay, a bias-controlled multiplex PCR, was used to amplify TCRbeta CDR3 regions from genomic DNA. Per the original workflow: The number of nucleated cells in each sample was estimated from the amplification of reference gene primers within the assay. Sequence reads were collapsed and filtered to measure the absolute abundance of every unique TCRbeta CDR3 rearrangement. Productive Simpson clonality was computed per sample as the square root of Simpson's diversity index over productive rearrangements. TCRdb retrieved this table from immuneACCESS and kept in-frame rearrangements only. Not all clones are present; in checked studies, unresolved V genes account for under half, and no reason is known for the remainder. D and trimming come from the DNA, and the V and J calls and clone size come from that table. Recorded for this sample are about 90,000 clones; roughly 90% of them occurred a single time. The ten largest make up roughly 2.5% of the sample.

At one collaborating source in Seattle, patients were enrolled during active infection and were followed longitudinally through the course of disease. Collaborating institutions collected whole blood in K2EDTA tubes following their own protocols. For TCRbeta analysis, collaborator samples were shipped as frozen whole blood, as isolated PBMCs, or as DNA extracted from either sample type. CDR1 LNHDA and CDR2 SQIVND are derived from the germline V gene (reference sequence). The CDR3 holds 15 amino acids from the cysteine to the phenylalanine. The sequence is cut down to CDR3 DNA, 45 bases in frame from base 1. Ends trimmed: V by 5 bases, J by 0 bases; bases unmatched to a gene: 4. Remarks on this clone: Its antigen specificity is not known. No qualities accompany the bases; no much larger clone lies one base away.

Sequencing was performed on peripheral blood. This TCR derives from a man aged 45-65 years with COVID-19, enrolled during active disease. The chain is encoded by TRBV19 joined to TRBJ2-3, with 8 bases matching TRBD2. The CDR3 protein is CASSPGGASTDTQYF. DNA sequence: TGTGCCAGTAGTCCCGGGGGGGCCAGCACAGATACGCAGTATTTT.